This T cell receptor (beta chain) was observed in a study of blood T cell repertoires in COVID-19. At the level of the study: Acute and convalescent COVID-19 samples came from the United States, Italy and Spain.

In the original analysis: For nucleated cells, counts were estimated from reference gene primer amplification. The protocol was immunoSEQ multiplex PCR, while the TCRdb copy is restricted to in-frame clones and leaves out a portion. V and J calls and clone size are as listed in that table; D and trimming were resolved from the DNA. Of 65,000 to 70,000 clones listed, about 83% were seen once; the top ten hold under 30%. The sequence came from a human donor in a cohort sampled during active COVID-19. Specimen: peripheral blood.

CDR3 nucleotide sequence: TGTGCCAGTGCCGGGGGGGCTACCGGGGAGCTGTTTTTT. Translating it yields CASAGGATGELFF. J is TRBJ2-2 and V is TRBV19; 8 nucleotides match TRBD2. The V and J ends lost 8 bases and 5 bases, in that order; junction bases with no gene match: 4. Germline assignment: CDR1 LNHDA and CDR2 SQIVND (reference sequence). The CDR3 extends over 13 amino acids. Based on the CDR3 plus reference TRBV19 and TRBJ2-2, the full variable domain is DGGITQSPKYLFRKEGQNVTLSCEQNLNHDAMYWYRQDPGQGLRLIYYSQIVNDFQKGDIAEGYSVSREKKESFPLTVTSAQKNPTAFYLCASAGGATGELFFGEGSRLTVL.